This TCR beta chain was sequenced during a study of OX40 agonist ivuxolimab in advanced cancers. About the study: Past anti-PD-1, anti-PD-L1 or anti-CTLA-4 therapy was accepted, and 40% had received some. Study results and caveats: Antigen specificity was not determined for the expanded peripheral T cells. At 0.1 to 3.0 mg/kg, CD4+ and CD8+ blood T cells expanded clonally by week 6.

Regarding this clone: Its antigen is currently unknown.

Sequencing used immunoSEQ multiplex PCR; TCRdb keeps in-frame clones, though not all of them. The sample lists approximately 70,000 clones, approximately 80% occurring once. Germline-derived CDR1 and CDR2 are MNHNS and SASEGT. The CDR3 runs to 14 residues. V lost 6 bases to trimming and J lost 6 bases, with 17 bases between them. The chain has TRBV6-1 and TRBJ1-1; possible D gene TRBD1, 6 bases. This TCR was recovered from an adult with an advanced solid tumor such as melanoma, head and neck, liver or kidney cancer. The input for sequencing was CD4+ or CD8+ T cells sorted from blood, taken in a trial of the OX40 agonist ivuxolimab. The CDR3 DNA is TGTGCCAGCAGAGCATCACAGGGTTTGGCTGAAGCTTTCTTT. Translated, it gives CASRASQGLAEAFF.